A single sample is the source of the 9 T cell receptor beta chains below, sequenced in a study of cytomegalovirus exposure and HLA in healthy donors. With 60 Vbeta and 13 Jbeta primers, the PCR was carried out. This table comes from immunoSEQ multiplex PCR, and its TCRdb copy is limited to in-frame clones, with some not included. Seen here are some 110,000 clones, more than 65% observed once, and the top ten hold about 3.5%. Sequences were obtained from PBMCs. These receptors came from a young man in good health and CMV-seronegative.

This clone has only a few counts. The J gene is TRBJ2-1, the V gene TRBV4-1, with TRBD2 matching 12 bases. The ends lost 3 bases at V and 3 bases at J; junction bases unmatched: 6. The length of the CDR3 is 17 residues. Germline loops: CDR1 MGHRA, CDR2 YSYEKL. CDR3 protein: CASSQTSGSSFYNEQFF. The CDR3 DNA is TGCGCCAGCAGCCAGACTAGCGGGAGTAGTTTCTACAATGAGCAGTTCTTC.

This sequence joins TRBV6-6 and TRBJ2-7, with D unclear. Germline CDR1 and CDR2: MNHNY and SVGAGI (reference sequence). This CDR3 spans 15 amino acids. V lost 2 bases, J lost 7 bases, and 18 bases lay in between. CDR3 DNA sequence: TGTGCCAGCAGTTACAGCGCCGGTCCTTTGAGGGAGCAGTACTTC. It specifies CASSYSAGPLREQYF.

The V and J genes are TRBV4-2 and TRBJ1-2; 10 bases align to TRBD1. V was pared by 3 bases and J by 7 bases, with 11 bases of the junction left unmatched. The germline CDR1 and CDR2 sequences are LGHNA and YNFKEQ. The CDR3 contains 16 residues. CDR3 bases: TGTGCCAGCAGCCAGAGTACGGGACAGGGGAGACGTGGCTACACCTTC. This gives the protein CASSQSTGQGRRGYTF.

The V and J genes are TRBV12-5 and TRBJ2-2, with 12 nucleotides matching TRBD1. Germline-derived CDR1 and CDR2 are LGHNT and FRNRAP. The CDR3 contains 19 residues. V lost 2 bases, J lost 1 base, and 8 bases stayed unmatched. Here the CDR3 DNA reads TGTGCTAGTGGTTTGCACCGGGACAGGGGGCGCGGGAACACCGGGGAGCTGTTTTTT. Residues: CASGLHRDRGRGNTGELFF.

The chain recombines TRBV18 with TRBJ2-7; tentative D call: TRBD2 (5 bases). Between the trimmed V and J ends, which lost 2 bases and 4 bases, there was a span of 6 bases. Per the germline V gene, CDR1 is KGHSH and CDR2 is LQKENI. This CDR3 comprises 12 residues. The CDR3 sequence is CASSPTGYEQYF. The CDR3 bases are TGTGCCAGCTCACCAACGGGATACGAGCAGTACTTC. Full variable domain (missing parts from reference TRBV18 and TRBJ2-7): NAGVMQNPRHLVRRRGQEARLRCSPMKGHSHVYWYRQLPEEGLKFMVYLQKENIIDESGMPKERFSAEFPKEGPSILRIQQVVRGDSAAYFCASSPTGYEQYFGPGTRLTVT.

The chain joins TRBV9 to TRBJ1-1; D is uncertain. With 0 bases removed from V and 1 base from J, the gap between germline ends came to 10 bases. The CDR3 covers 15 residues. Germline V CDR1 and CDR2: SGDLS, YYNGEE. The CDR3 DNA follows: TGTGCCAGCAGCGTAGCTACTTCGGGGAACACTGAAGCTTTCTTT. It translates to CASSVATSGNTEAFF.

This clone was recorded a few times. The chain employs TRBV30 and TRBJ1-4; TRBD1 matches 7 bases. J lost 5 bases, V lost 2 bases, and 5 bases had no gene match. Looked up from germline, CDR1 is GTSNPN and CDR2 is SVGIG (reference sequence). This CDR3 has 14 residues. The CDR3 DNA follows: TGTGCCTGGAGTCTGCTAGGGGGCAATGAAAAACTGTTTTTT. As protein: CAWSLLGGNEKLFF.

The rearrangement links TRBV18 to TRBJ1-5; the D gene is possibly TRBD1 (6 bases). The CDR3 spans 13 residues. V lost 5 bases and J lost 4, with 9 bases in between. Germline V CDR1 and CDR2: KGHSH, LQKENI. CDR3 coding DNA: TGTGCCAGCTCAGAGGACAGAAATCAGCCCCAGCATTTT. Encoded protein: CASSEDRNQPQHF.

There are a few counts of this clone. The V gene is TRBV5-1, the J gene TRBJ1-1; no firm D call. The germline V gene has CDR1 SGHRS and CDR2 YFSETQ. This CDR3 has 14 amino acids. The ends were cut back, 0 bases at V and 8 bases at J, with 14 bases in the middle. The DNA for the CDR3 is TGCGCCAGCAGCTTGGATGGGTGGGCAGGCGAAGCTTTCTTT. Protein sequence: CASSLDGWAGEAFF.